This TCR beta chain stems from a study of OX40 agonist ivuxolimab in advanced cancers. Study outcomes and limitations: Individuals who were partial responders at 0.1-3.0 mg/kg had clonal expansion that ranked among the lowest.

In the case of this clone: Its target is unknown.

The CDR3 length is 11 residues. V was cut by 3 bases and J by 0 bases, with 3 bases left in between. CDR1 and CDR2 from the germline V gene are GTSNPN and SVGIG (reference sequence). Data came from immunoSEQ multiplex PCR; TCRdb stores just in-frame clones and leaves some out. The sample includes approximately 63,000 clones, approximately 90% of them seen just once. Sequenced material: CD4+ or CD8+ T cells sorted from blood, taken in a trial of the OX40 agonist ivuxolimab. This clonotype was obtained from an adult with an advanced solid tumor such as melanoma, head and neck, liver or kidney cancer. This chain joins TRBV30 and TRBJ2-7; no clear D gene. The CDR3 DNA sequence: TGTGCCTGGAGCGACTCCTACGAGCAGTACTTC. It is translated as CAWSDSYEQYF.